The 30 T cell receptor beta chains reported below all come from one sample, sequenced in a study of monozygotic twins with inflammatory bowel disease. TCRdb reanalyzed the 5' RACE reads and collapses them to one entry per CDR3 protein, without DNA. In all, the sample yields approximately 200,000 distinct CDR3 sequences. What was sequenced was blood. The receptors were sampled from a human donor with ulcerative colitis or Crohn's disease, or a healthy co-twin of an affected twin (not recorded which).

The J gene is TRBJ1-2, the V gene TRBV20-1; TCRdb lists TRBD1, though no DNA is available to test this call. The CDR3 has 13 amino acids. The germline CDR1 and CDR2 sequences are DFQATT and SNEGSKA (reference sequence). CDR3 region: CSAKPGTIYGYTF.

The V and J genes are TRBV5-6 and TRBJ1-2; TCRdb's D gene call, TRBD1, goes unchecked for lack of DNA. The CDR3 runs 13 residues. Germline assignment: CDR1 SGHDT and CDR2 YYEEEE. Here the CDR3 reads CASSPDRARGYTF. Full variable domain (remainder filled in from reference TRBV5-6 and TRBJ1-2): DAGVTQSPTHLIKTRGQQVTLRCSPKSGHDTVSWYQQALGQGPQFIFQYYEEEERQRGNFPDRFSGHQFPNYSSELNVNALLLGDSALYLCASSPDRARGYTFGSGTRLTVV.

The chain combines TRBV12-3 or TRBV12-4 with TRBJ1-6; there is no DNA to check the TCRdb D call of TRBD1. The CDR3 loop spans 12 amino acids. The chain's CDR3 is CASSRQSSPLHF.

CDR3 protein: CSVLKGGEQFF. The V gene is TRBV29-1, the J gene TRBJ2-1; as DNA is missing, the TRBD1 call by TCRdb cannot be tested. CDR3 size: 11 residues. CDR1 SQVTM and CDR2 ANQGSEA come from the germline V gene.

V is TRBV6-5 and J is TRBJ2-7; there is no DNA to check the TCRdb D call of TRBD2. This CDR3 is 15 amino acids long. The germline CDR1 and CDR2 sequences are MNHEY and SVGAGI. The CDR3 protein is CASSYSGLAAYEQYF.

The chain carries TRBV2 and TRBJ2-2. Per the germline V gene, CDR1 is SNHLY and CDR2 is FYNNEI. This CDR3 has 14 amino acids. CDR3 sequence reads: CASKADANTGELFF.

V gene TRBV6-5 combines with J gene TRBJ2-2; there is no DNA to check the TCRdb D call of TRBD1. The germline CDR1 and CDR2 sequences are MNHEY and SVGAGI. The CDR3 length is 17 residues. This chain's CDR3 is CASSYSPPGRYTGELFF.

The genes are TRBV13 and TRBJ2-1; TCRdb picks TRBD2, but there is no DNA to check that call. Germline V gene sequence: CDR1 PRHDT, CDR2 FYEKMQ (reference sequence). The CDR3 has 15 residues. The CDR3 loop is CASSLMREGPNEQFF.

The CDR3 loop is CASRGVGELFF. V and J are TRBV7-2 and TRBJ2-2. This CDR3 spans 11 amino acids. Germline CDR1 and CDR2: SGHTA and FQGNSA.

The CDR3 loop reads CASSIDRGVAYEQYF. The chain recombines TRBV7-2 with TRBJ2-7; the D call of TRBD2 rests on TCRdb alone, since no DNA is present to check it. Germline values: CDR1 SGHTA, CDR2 FQGNSA. The CDR3 is 15 residues long.

The V and J genes are TRBV4-3 and TRBJ2-2; the D gene TCRdb calls, TRBD1, cannot be checked with no DNA. Germline lookup yields CDR1 LGHNA and CDR2 YSLEER. The CDR3 has 16 amino acids. This chain's CDR3 is CASSQEIQGGTGELFF.

V and J are TRBV20-1 and TRBJ2-3; lacking DNA, the TRBD1 call made by TCRdb goes unchecked. Germline V CDR1 and CDR2: DFQATT, SNEGSKA (reference sequence). CDR3 length: 12 residues. The CDR3 loop is CSAPDPTDTQYF.

The gene calls are TRBV25-1 and TRBJ2-3; checking the TCRdb D call of TRBD1 is not possible without DNA. This CDR3 is 14 amino acids long. CDR1 and CDR2 from the germline V gene are MGHDK and SYGVNS. CDR3: CASSDPSGGDTQYF.

The genes are TRBV20-1 and TRBJ1-1; without DNA, the TCRdb call of TRBD1 cannot be checked. This CDR3 contains 16 residues. Germline V lookup: CDR1 DFQATT, CDR2 SNEGSKA (reference sequence). The CDR3 protein is CSATNPTGRIWTEAFF.

The chain recombines TRBV5-4 with TRBJ2-7; TCRdb names TRBD1, which stays unverified in the absence of DNA. CDR3 length: 13 amino acids. Germline V gene lookup returns CDR1 SGHNT and CDR2 YYREEE (reference sequence). The CDR3 here is CASSQGGSWEQYF.

V is TRBV18 and J is TRBJ2-5; the TRBD1 assignment by TCRdb is unverifiable without DNA. Germline V gene lookup returns CDR1 KGHSH and CDR2 LQKENI. CDR3 length: 14 amino acids. CDR3 amino acids: CASSSSQGFETQYF.

CDR3 sequence reads: CAISVERGTHGYTF. This chain uses TRBV10-3 with TRBJ1-2. This CDR3 is 14 amino acids long. Germline values: CDR1 ENHRY, CDR2 SYGVKD.

The V gene is TRBV7-2, the J gene TRBJ1-2; lacking DNA, the TRBD1 call made by TCRdb goes unchecked. This CDR3 region has 14 residues. Germline CDR1 SGHTA, CDR2 FQGNSA. CDR3 loop: CASSLLGGNYGYTF.

This chain connects TRBV5-1 to TRBJ1-2; the D gene TCRdb calls, TRBD1, cannot be checked with no DNA. CDR1 is SGHRS, CDR2 YFSETQ, per germline. The CDR3 runs to 14 residues. The CDR3: CASSFSGQNYGYTF.

The chain joins TRBV27 to TRBJ1-1; TCRdb lists TRBD1, though no DNA is available to test this call. CDR3 length equals 13 residues. CDR1 is MNHEY, CDR2 SMNVEV, per germline (reference sequence). CDR3 region: CAISLRDKREAFF.

The chain carries TRBV4-2 and TRBJ1-2; as DNA is missing, the TRBD1 call by TCRdb cannot be tested. This CDR3 has 13 amino acids. Germline-derived CDR1 and CDR2 are LGHNA and YNFKEQ. This CDR3 reads CASSQGTGYGYTF.

The chain carries TRBV7-7 and TRBJ2-2; without DNA, the TCRdb call of TRBD1 cannot be checked. Germline V CDR1 and CDR2: SSHAT, FNYEAQ (reference sequence). The CDR3 runs to 15 residues. This chain's CDR3 is CASSTGRPNTGELFF.

The V gene is TRBV7-8, the J gene TRBJ2-6. The CDR3 sequence is 16 residues long. Germline assignment: CDR1 SGHVS and CDR2 FQNEAQ. The CDR3 region is CASSLGPISGANVLTF.

J is TRBJ1-2 and V is TRBV12-3 or TRBV12-4; the TRBD1 assignment by TCRdb is unverifiable without DNA. This CDR3 region has 15 residues. The CDR3 sequence: CASKIGQGGNYGYTF.

The rearrangement joins TRBV7-6 to TRBJ2-5; TCRdb's D call, TRBD1, is unchecked because there is no DNA. This CDR3 has 16 residues. Germline V lookup: CDR1 SGHVS, CDR2 FNYEAQ. CDR3 protein: CASSLGGGGYQETQYF.

This chain links TRBV5-1 with TRBJ2-5; the D call from TCRdb, TRBD1, cannot be confirmed without DNA. CDR1 is SGHRS and CDR2 is YFSETQ in the germline V gene. The CDR3 spans 13 residues. The CDR3 here is CASSLEGGETQYF. Full variable domain (outside the CDR3, taken from reference TRBV5-1 and TRBJ2-5): KAGVTQTPRYLIKTRGQQVTLSCSPISGHRSVSWYQQTPGQGLQFLFEYFSETQRNKGNFPGRFSGRQFSNSRSEMNVSTLELGDSALYLCASSLEGGETQYFGPGTRLLVL.

This chain uses TRBV20-1 with TRBJ1-4; lacking DNA, the TRBD1 call made by TCRdb goes unchecked. Per germline, CDR1 DFQATT and CDR2 SNEGSKA (reference sequence). This CDR3 is built from 11 residues. CDR3 in amino acids: CSAPGNEKLFF.

The chain couples TRBV7-9 to TRBJ2-1. CDR1 and CDR2 from the germline V gene are SEHNR and FQNEAQ (reference sequence). The CDR3 consists of 15 residues. CDR3 region: CASSLKGTSYNEQFF. The whole variable domain, remainder taken from reference TRBV7-9 and TRBJ2-1, is DTGVSQNPRHKITKRGQNVTFRCDPISEHNRLYWYRQTLGQGPEFLTYFQNEAQLEKSRLLSDRFSAERPKGSFSTLEIQRTEQGDSAMYLCASSLKGTSYNEQFFGPGTRLTVL.

V is TRBV5-6 and J is TRBJ1-4. This CDR3 is 15 amino acids long. The V gene's germline CDR1 is SGHDT and CDR2 YYEEEE. CDR3 sequence reads: CASSLGPSTNEKLFF.

The chain uses TRBV20-1 and TRBJ2-1; TCRdb's assignment of TRBD2 cannot be checked, as there is no DNA. Germline V gives CDR1 DFQATT, CDR2 SNEGSKA (reference sequence). The CDR3 covers 14 residues. This CDR3 reads CSARVAGGLLEQFF.